This T cell receptor beta chain was retrieved from a study of blood T cells in healthy people across ages. Study-wide results and caveats: Long-lived donors exceeded aged donors in naive CD4+ cells and diversity.

About this clonotype: Its antigen is unidentified.

The CDR3 is 17 residues long. Losses at the gene ends were 0 bases for V and 1 base for J; bases not matched to a gene: 5. Looked up from germline, CDR1 is LNHNV and CDR2 is YYDKDF (reference sequence). Alongside a J-beta primer mix, a sample-barcoded 5' primer served in a second PCR lasting about 7 to 11 cycles. TCRdb fed the 5' RACE reads into MiXCR, producing one record per CDR3 protein. Found here are approximately 2,000,000 distinct CDR3 sequences, about two fifths of them singletons; the top ten hold 20% to 25%. Material for sequencing was blood. The rearrangement uses TRBV15 and TRBJ2-3; 9 nucleotides match TRBD2. This receptor was taken from a human donor in good health. The CDR3 sequence is CATSRDSRGGGTDTQYF. In DNA, the CDR3 is TGTGCCACCAGCAGAGATTCGCGCGGGGGGGGCACAGATACGCAGTATTTT.